The 7 T cell receptor beta chains below were found in one sample sequenced in a study of vaccination and CD4 T cells after COVID-19. Time point specified: late sampling 161 to 241 days after vaccination in a few convalescent patients. Sample treatment: roughly 10-day PBMC culture with coronavirus spike peptide pools or control peptides (ViraFEST assay). Antigens for these TCRs are unknown. Sequencing of cultured CD4+ T cell DNA used the Oncomine TCR Beta short-read assay. TCRdb reprocessed the PCR reads via MiXCR and lists one record per CDR3 protein. Among approximately 25,000 distinct CDR3 sequences listed, 28% were seen once. The sequenced sample was CD4+ T cells from blood, cultured in vitro, obtained about 7 months after SARS-CoV-2 vaccination. The source of these receptors is a human donor who had recovered from COVID-19.

The V and J genes are TRBV19 and TRBJ2-5; 14 bases match TRBD2. With 9 bases clipped from V and 5 bases from J, the junction kept 11 bases outside the gene matches. The CDR3 covers 16 residues. CDR1 and CDR2 from the germline V gene are LNHDA and SQIVND (reference sequence). This CDR3 is CASGLAGGSQPETQYF. CDR3 DNA sequence: TGTGCCAGCGGACTAGCGGGAGGTTCCCAGCCGGAGACCCAGTACTTC.

The chain uses TRBV11-1 and TRBJ2-5; D is unclear. Per the germline V gene, CDR1 is SGHAT and CDR2 is FQDESV (reference sequence). This CDR3 comprises 14 residues. Trimming stripped 6 bases from V and 5 bases from J, with 16 bases between. The CDR3 nucleotides are TGTGCCAGCAGTCAAAGGATTAGTCGGGAGACCCAGTACTTC. The encoded protein is CASSQRISRETQYF.

This chain connects TRBV11-3 to TRBJ1-1; D might be TRBD1 (6 bases). Germline V CDR1 and CDR2: SGHNT, YENEEA. Trimming removed 3 bases at V and 8 bases at J, with 13 bases between. CDR3 length: 13 residues. This CDR3 is CASSLWSGTEAFF. CDR3 nucleotides: TGTGCCAGCAGCTTGTGGTCCGGGACAGAAGCTTTCTTT.

This chain joins TRBV19 and TRBJ2-1; 12 bases match TRBD2. Per germline, CDR1 LNHDA and CDR2 SQIVND (reference sequence). This CDR3 comprises 14 residues. With 6 bases clipped from V and 6 bases from J, the junction kept 3 bases outside the gene matches. DNA of the CDR3: TGTGCCAGTAGGGGACTAGCGGGCTCCAATGAGCAGTTCTTC. Encoded protein: CASRGLAGSNEQFF.

Sample share makes this clonotype medium-sized. The genes are TRBV28 and TRBJ2-7, with TRBD2 identical over 8 bases. Germline V gives CDR1 MDHEN, CDR2 SYDVKM. The CDR3 sequence is 16 residues long. J was trimmed by 4 bases and V by 3 bases; bases with no gene match: 11. The CDR3 bases are TGTGCCAGCAGTTTCGATCGACTACGCGGGAGGTACGAGCAGTACTTC. It is translated as CASSFDRLRGRYEQYF. Looking up the rest from reference TRBV28 and TRBJ2-7 gives the full variable domain: DVKVTQSSRYLVKRTGEKVFLECVQDMDHENMFWYRQDPGLGLRLIYFSYDVKMKEKGDIPEGYSVSREKKERFSLILESASTNQTSMYLCASSFDRLRGRYEQYFGPGTRLTVT.

The V gene is TRBV28, the J gene TRBJ2-2; D ambiguous. The germline V and J ends were trimmed by 6 bases and 4 bases, with 6 bases remaining between them. This CDR3 contains 12 residues. Germline CDR1 and CDR2: MDHEN and SYDVKM. The CDR3 DNA reads as TGTGCCAGCAGCTCCTTCACCGGGGAGCTGTTTTTT. As protein: CASSSFTGELFF. The full variable domain, completed using reference TRBV28 and TRBJ2-2, is DVKVTQSSRYLVKRTGEKVFLECVQDMDHENMFWYRQDPGLGLRLIYFSYDVKMKEKGDIPEGYSVSREKKERFSLILESASTNQTSMYLCASSSFTGELFFGEGSRLTVL.

By share, this clonotype counts as medium-sized. The V and J genes are TRBV19 and TRBJ2-5; either TRBD1 or TRBD2 may supply D (7 bases each). V dropped 8 bases and J dropped 4 bases, with 17 bases sitting between them. The CDR3 covers 14 residues. Germline-derived CDR1 and CDR2 are LNHDA and SQIVND (reference sequence). Here the CDR3 DNA reads TGTGCCAGTCGCCGACAGGGAGGGGGAGAGACCCAGTACTTC. Translation: CASRRQGGGETQYF.